This T cell receptor (beta chain) was identified during a study of cytomegalovirus exposure and HLA in healthy donors. The CDR3 totals 13 residues. Germline loops: CDR1 MDHEN, CDR2 SYDVKM. The V end lost 6 bases, the J end lost 9 bases, and 18 bases lay between the germline ends. Data came from immunoSEQ multiplex PCR; TCRdb stores just in-frame clones and leaves some out. This table holds under 200,000 clones, about 90% found once. Concerning this clone itself: The antigen remains undetermined.

Study-level findings and limits: The authors listed some 150 TCR beta chains as cytomegalovirus-associated. The finding came from a later analysis; first-cohort TCR clusters tended to co-occur in the 95 to 150 validation repertoires. The authors confirmed in vitro that a few CMV-associated chains were specific for CMV antigens.

The clonotype was recovered from a young woman in good health and CMV-seropositive. The specimen was PBMCs. The chain joins TRBV28 to TRBJ2-7; D call uncertain. The CDR3 loop reads CASSPNVRVSQYF. DNA of the CDR3: TGTGCCAGCAGCCCTAACGTAAGAGTATCGCAGTACTTC.